Presented here are 32 T cell receptor beta chains from one specimen sequenced in a study of blood T cells in healthy people across ages. A J-beta primer mix and a sample-barcoded 5' primer were used in a second PCR of about 7 to 12 cycles. Via MiXCR, TCRdb re-called the 5' RACE reads, giving one row per CDR3 protein. The sample lists about 640,000 distinct CDR3 sequences; around 31% were seen once. Material: blood. All receptors derive from a woman of 80 years or more in good health.

This clonotype was detected many times. A junction boundary mismatches the germline segment, possibly from a read error. The gene calls are TRBV5-1 and TRBJ1-1; D is perhaps TRBD1 (5 bases). This CDR3 is built from 14 residues. CDR1 and CDR2 from the germline V gene are SGHRS and YFSETQ. CDR3 protein: CASSLDNRNTEAFF. CDR3 bases: TGTGCCAGCAGCTTGGACAACAGGAACACTGAAGCTTTCTTT.

This clonotype has a count of ten or more. The rearrangement uses TRBV6-5 and TRBJ1-6; 7 nucleotides line up with TRBD1. Germline trimming cut 11 bases from V and 6 bases from J; bases unmatched to any gene: 7. The length of the CDR3 is 13 residues. The germline gives CDR1 MNHEY, CDR2 SVGAGI. In DNA, the CDR3 is TGTGCCGTTCGGGACAGCAGTAATTCACCCCTCCACTTT. Translated, it gives CAVRDSSNSPLHF.

This chain links TRBV7-9 with TRBJ2-4; D remains unclear. The V end was cut by 1 base, the J end by 13 bases, with 8 bases between. The germline V gene has CDR1 SEHNR and CDR2 FQNEAQ (reference sequence). The CDR3 is made up of 11 amino acids. The CDR3 reads CASSLEEEQYF. The CDR3 DNA reads as TGTGCCAGCAGCTTAGAGGAAGAGCAGTACTTC.

This clonotype has a count of ten or more. V and J are TRBV5-1 and TRBJ2-7; TRBD1 might be the D (6 bases). V was shortened by 4 bases and J by 5 bases, with 19 bases between the two germline ends. The CDR3 is 15 amino acids. Germline assignment: CDR1 SGHRS and CDR2 YFSETQ. The CDR3 DNA reads TGCGCCAGCAGCACCAGTTCTCAGGGGAGCCACGAGCAGTACTTC. Translation gives CASSTSSQGSHEQYF.

This clonotype showed up many times. The chain recombines TRBV20-1 with TRBJ2-5; D gene unclear. The germline gives CDR1 DFQATT, CDR2 SNEGSKA (reference sequence). The CDR3 extends over 12 amino acids. Trimming took 6 bases from V and 1 from J, leaving 9 bases between them. CDR3 coding DNA: TGCAGTGCGCACAGTGGCCAAGAGACCCAGTACTTC. This codes for CSAHSGQETQYF.

This clonotype was observed at least ten times. The chain uses TRBV9 and TRBJ2-1, with D possibly TRBD2 on 6 matching bases. The germline V and J ends were trimmed by 5 bases and 2 bases, with 17 bases remaining between them. Germline lookup yields CDR1 SGDLS and CDR2 YYNGEE. The CDR3 runs to 16 residues. CDR3 nucleotide sequence: TGTGCCAGCAGTGCCGGGACTTCCCTAACCTACAATGAGCAGTTCTTC. Translation: CASSAGTSLTYNEQFF.

This rearrangement joins TRBV11-2 to TRBJ2-7, with TRBD2 matching over 11 bases. Germline values: CDR1 SGHAT, CDR2 FQNNGV. With V trimmed by 0 bases and J by 0 bases, 7 bases remained unmatched. The CDR3 has 18 amino acids. CDR3 DNA: TGTGCCAGCAGCTTAGATCCTCGACTAGCGGGGAGCTCCTACGAGCAGTACTTC. It is translated as CASSLDPRLAGSSYEQYF.

This clonotype was seen only a few times. This rearrangement joins TRBV5-4 to TRBJ1-1, with D perhaps TRBD1 (6 bases). Germline CDR1 and CDR2: SGHNT and YYREEE (reference sequence). The CDR3 is made up of 16 amino acids. With 0 bases removed from V and 0 bases from J, the gap between germline ends came to 12 bases. For the CDR3, the DNA is TGTGCCAGCAGCTTGGACCGGACAGTCCTGAACACTGAAGCTTTCTTT. Amino acids: CASSLDRTVLNTEAFF.

There are a few counts of this clonotype. The chain uses TRBV9 and TRBJ2-3, with D hard to call. CDR1 and CDR2 from the germline V gene are SGDLS and YYNGEE. V lost 5 bases, J lost 1 base, and 11 bases lay in between. There are 14 residues in the CDR3. The chain's CDR3 is CASSADRGTDTQYF. The CDR3 coding sequence is TGTGCCAGCAGTGCGGACCGGGGCACAGATACGCAGTATTTT.

This clonotype was detected many times. The chain uses TRBV4-2 and TRBJ2-3; 8 nucleotides match TRBD2. The CDR3 covers 13 residues. V gave up 0 bases and J gave up 9 bases; unmatched junction bases: 2. The germline CDR1 and CDR2 sequences are LGHNA and YNFKEQ. In DNA, the CDR3 is TGTGCCAGCAGCCAAGATCGGGGGGGAACGCAGTATTTT. This codes for CASSQDRGGTQYF.

Comments on this clonotype: A much larger clone is a single base away; this may be a read error. The chain employs TRBV10-3 and TRBJ1-2; 11 positions agree with TRBD1. Looked up from germline, CDR1 is ENHRY and CDR2 is SYGVKD. Germline trimming cut 10 bases from V and 8 bases from J; bases unmatched to any gene: 9. The CDR3 sequence is 13 residues long. CDR3 loop: CASRGQGAEGYTF. The CDR3, as DNA: TGTGCCAGCAGAGGACAGGGGGCAGAGGGCTACACCTTC.

This clonotype was counted only a few times. One base away lies a much larger clone, so this may be a sequencing read error. V usage is TRBV12-3 or TRBV12-4 and J usage is TRBJ2-1; 11 bases are a match to TRBD2. The tail of the sequence fits TRBJ2-7 better, so the J call may be wrong. The CDR3 is made up of 14 amino acids. CDR3 sequence reads: CASSYSGGANEQYF. CDR3 nucleotides: TGTGCCAGCAGCTATAGCGGGGGGGCGAATGAGCAGTACTTC.

This clonotype was seen at least ten times. The chain uses TRBV7-2 and TRBJ1-2, with 9 nucleotides matching TRBD1. The CDR3 extends over 15 amino acids. With V trimmed by 0 bases and J by 6 bases, 5 bases remained unmatched. The germline gives CDR1 SGHTA, CDR2 FQGNSA. In nucleotides, the CDR3 is TGTGCCAGCAGCTTAGCGGGACAGGGCCCCCATGGCTACACCTTC. Protein sequence: CASSLAGQGPHGYTF.

There are many counts of this clonotype. This chain uses TRBV11-2 with TRBJ2-1; D not certain. This CDR3 comprises 14 residues. Germline V CDR1 and CDR2: SGHAT, FQNNGV. V was clipped by 1 base and J by 5 bases, with 9 bases between them. The CDR3 DNA reads as TGTGCCAGCAGCTTAGTTTTAGGAGACAATGAGCAGTTCTTC. It encodes CASSLVLGDNEQFF.

This clonotype was counted many times. The rearrangement uses TRBV27 and TRBJ2-4; 9 bases map to TRBD2. The CDR3 runs 16 residues. Unmatched junction bases numbered 10, after V lost 5 bases and J lost 5 bases. CDR1 MNHEY and CDR2 SMNVEV come from the germline V gene (reference sequence). CDR3 coding DNA: TGTGCCAGCAGTCCTCGAGCGGGGGGCCGAGAAAACATTCAGTACTTC. It specifies CASSPRAGGRENIQYF.

This clonotype was seen a handful of times. This rearrangement joins TRBV12-5 to TRBJ1-2; D is ambiguous. The CDR3 consists of 13 residues. V was pared by 4 bases and J by 5 bases, with 11 bases between. Germline assignment: CDR1 LGHNT and CDR2 FRNRAP. CDR3 loop: CASGYLGEYGYTF. In DNA, the CDR3 is TGTGCTAGTGGTTACCTCGGGGAGTATGGCTACACCTTC.

In the case of this clonotype: A read error may be the cause here, since a much bigger clone is one base away. V gene TRBV10-3 combines with J gene TRBJ1-6; 9 positions match TRBD1. Germline CDR1 reads ENHRY; CDR2 reads SYGVKD. The CDR3 is made up of 14 amino acids. CDR3 in DNA: TGTGCCATCGGGTCCGACAGGGGGAATTCACCCCCCCACTTT. Its translation is CAIGSDRGNSPPHF.

This clonotype was seen ten or more times. The V and J genes are TRBV5-1 and TRBJ2-1; TRBD2 matches 9 bases. Germline V gene lookup returns CDR1 SGHRS and CDR2 YFSETQ. This CDR3 has 14 residues. The trim removed 4 bases at V and 5 bases at J, leaving 4 bases unmatched. As DNA, the CDR3 is TGCGCCAGCAGCCCACTAGCGGGTGACAATGAGCAGTTCTTC. Translating it yields CASSPLAGDNEQFF.

This clonotype was seen a few times. The J gene is TRBJ2-2, the V gene TRBV20-1; TRBD2 matches at 9 bases. Trimming removed 1 base from V and 5 bases from J; junction bases left unmatched: 8. Germline loops: CDR1 DFQATT, CDR2 SNEGSKA (reference sequence). This CDR3 comprises 16 residues. CDR3 in amino acids: CSARVVTSGYTGELFF. CDR3 DNA: TGCAGTGCTAGAGTCGTGACTAGCGGATATACCGGGGAGCTGTTTTTT.

Remarks on this clonotype: The CDR3 does not close with the conserved phenylalanine or tryptophan, likely indicating a read error. This chain joins TRBV5-1 and TRBJ1-1; D gene uncertain. The CDR3 loop spans 13 amino acids. V gave up 4 bases and J gave up 5 bases, with 12 bases separating them. Germline V CDR1 and CDR2: SGHRS, YFSETQ. CDR3 protein: CASSEEVITEAFC. The CDR3, as DNA: TGCGCCAGCAGCGAAGAAGTAATAACTGAAGCTTTCTGT.

This clonotype came up many times. This chain links TRBV20-1 with TRBJ1-1; D ambiguous. Looked up from germline, CDR1 is DFQATT and CDR2 is SNEGSKA (reference sequence). This CDR3 region has 13 residues. Trimming stripped 3 bases from V and 5 bases from J, with 13 bases between. DNA of the CDR3: TGCAGTGCTAGGCAGACCATGGGGACTGAAGCTTTCTTT. Encoded protein: CSARQTMGTEAFF.

This clonotype was seen many times. This chain connects TRBV6-5 to TRBJ2-1; D unresolved. The CDR3 contains 11 residues. Germline-derived CDR1 and CDR2 are MNHEY and SVGAGI. Trimming cost V 6 bases and J 8 bases, with 8 bases left between them. In nucleotides, the CDR3 is TGTGCCAGCAGGACAAGGGATGAGCAGTTCTTC. Its protein is CASRTRDEQFF.

The CDR3 loop is CASSSEGLRTDTQYF. Here the CDR3 DNA reads TGTGCCAGCAGCTCTGAGGGACTGCGCACAGATACGCAGTATTTT. V and J are TRBV12-3 or TRBV12-4 and TRBJ2-3; D might be TRBD2 (6 bases). The V and J ends lost 6 bases and 1 base respectively, with 14 bases between them. The CDR3 has 15 residues.

This chain uses TRBV4-2 with TRBJ2-4, with D unclear. The assigned J gene may be wrong: the sequence end matches TRBJ2-5 better. Germline-derived CDR1 and CDR2 are LGHNA and YNFKEQ. CDR3 length equals 14 residues. CDR3 coding DNA: TGTGCCAGCAACCCACGTCTCGGGTGGGAGACCCAGTACTTC. Amino acid sequence: CASNPRLGWETQYF.

At least ten counts were recorded for this clonotype. The chain carries TRBV18 and TRBJ2-7; D call uncertain. CDR1 is KGHSH and CDR2 is LQKENI in the germline V gene. The ends were cut back, 3 bases at V and 0 bases at J, with 18 bases in the middle. The CDR3 has 17 amino acids. The CDR3 DNA reads TGTGCCAGCTCACCTTTCGCAGCTGCTGAGGTCTCCTACGAGCAGTACTTC. Protein sequence: CASSPFAAAEVSYEQYF.

Concerning this clonotype: With a much larger clone just one base away, this may be a read error. The chain carries TRBV7-3 and TRBJ2-7; D assignment may be TRBD1 or TRBD2 (8 bases each). CDR3 length: 18 amino acids. Trimming stripped 5 bases from V and 7 bases from J, with 30 bases between. Germline assignment: CDR1 SGHTA and CDR2 FQGTGA. This CDR3 reads CASSPGGGGPYPYNEQYF. CDR3 nucleotide sequence: TGTGCCAGCAGCCCAGGGGGCGGGGGGCCCTACCCCTACAATGAGCAGTACTTC. The variable domain in full, completed from reference TRBV7-3 and TRBJ2-7, reads GAGVSQTPSNKVTEKGKYVELRCDPISGHTALYWYRQSLGQGPEFLIYFQGTGAADDSGLPNDRFFAVRPEGSVSTLKIQRTERGDSAVYLCASSPGGGGPYPYNEQYFGPGTRLTVT.

V gene TRBV10-3 combines with J gene TRBJ1-2; a weak D match, TRBD1 (6 bases). The CDR3 sequence is 14 residues long. Trimming shortened V by 5 bases and J by 3 bases, and 13 bases separated the two germline ends. Germline lookup yields CDR1 ENHRY and CDR2 SYGVKD. The CDR3: CAISTGLRDYGYTF. The CDR3 nucleotides read TGTGCCATCAGTACAGGGCTCCGTGACTATGGCTACACCTTC.

The chain is built from TRBV6-5 and TRBJ2-4, with D hard to call. The J call is doubtful: the DNA matches TRBJ2-7 better. This CDR3 is 14 amino acids long. Germline V gene data show CDR1 as MNHEY and CDR2 as SVGAGI. The CDR3 bases are TGTGCCAGCAGTTGCTCGAGCGATGGCTACGAGCAGTACTTC. This codes for CASSCSSDGYEQYF.

In its sample, this clonotype was seen many times. This CDR3 is CASLPTGAGNEKLFF. The CDR3 nucleotides are TGTGCCAGCTTACCGACAGGGGCCGGGAATGAAAAACTGTTTTTT. The V and J genes are TRBV6-5 and TRBJ1-4, with TRBD1 identical over 8 bases. The CDR3 contains 15 residues. Trimming cost V 8 bases and J 5 bases; bases outside gene matches: 10. CDR1 and CDR2 from the germline V gene are MNHEY and SVGAGI.

Concerning this clonotype: This could be a read error, since a much larger clone is one nucleotide away. The genes are TRBV20-1 and TRBJ2-1; 7 bases are a match to TRBD2. The length of the CDR3 is 15 residues. V trimming: 0 bases; J trimming: 3 bases; junction bases outside the gene matches: 5. CDR1 is DFQATT and CDR2 is SNEGSKA in the germline V gene (reference sequence). In DNA, the CDR3 is TGCAGTGCTAGAGACGGAACGGGGGGCTACAATGAGCAGTTCTTC. Translation gives CSARDGTGGYNEQFF.

This clonotype was counted a few times. This rearrangement joins TRBV3-1 to TRBJ1-5; possible D gene TRBD1, 5 bases. Trimming stripped 4 bases from V and 1 base from J, with 20 bases between. This CDR3 contains 18 residues. Looked up from germline, CDR1 is LGHDT and CDR2 is YNNKEL (reference sequence). The CDR3 sequence is CASSRGVQGPISNQPQHF. Written as DNA, the CDR3 is TGTGCCAGCAGCCGGGGGGTCCAAGGGCCGATCAGCAATCAGCCCCAGCATTTT.

This chain links TRBV29-1 with TRBJ2-7; 9 bases map to TRBD1. The assigned J gene may be wrong: the sequence end matches TRBJ2-5 better. This CDR3 is 15 amino acids long. Germline V CDR1 and CDR2: SQVTM, ANQGSEA. CDR3 sequence reads: CSVDGGQGKSGTQYF. The CDR3 nucleotides are TGCAGCGTTGATGGAGGACAGGGGAAATCCGGGACCCAGTACTTC.